A selection of T cell receptor beta chains follows, all from one sample in a study of molecular identifiers for immune sequencing clone quantification. TCRdb re-called the PCR reads through MiXCR, storing one row per CDR3 protein. The sample lists about 510,000 distinct CDR3 sequences; around 25% were seen once. Sequencing was done on a sample of naive CD8+ T cells from blood, with Jurkat cell RNA spiked in. These receptors were collected from a human donor in good health. Some libraries in this study had Jurkat cell RNA spiked in. Each CDR3 is given with its conserved first and last residue. The D gene is left open where the match is weak. A row's size may be missing; if present it is once, few, many or a size class.

j_call v_call clone_size d_call cdr3_nt cdr3_aa
TRBJ2-4 TRBV10-2 - - TGCGCCAGCAGTGAGCTCGGGAGAACCAAAAACATTCAGTACTTC CASSELGRTKNIQYF
TRBJ1-5 TRBV10-3 few TRBD1 TGTGCCATCAGTGATCCGAAACAGGGGGCTCTAAATCAGCCCCAGCATTTT CAISDPKQGALNQPQHF
TRBJ1-6 TRBV27 - - TGTGCCCGCCGCTATGGGGGTGTCTCCTATAATTCACCCCTCCACTTT CARRYGGVSYNSPLHF
TRBJ2-7 TRBV28 - - TGTGCCAGCAGTTTTCCACGGGACAATTACTACGAGCAGTACTTC CASSFPRDNYYEQYF
TRBJ2-1 TRBV6-2/TRBV6-3 few - TGTGCCAGCAGACCCGGACTTAACAATGAGCAGTTCTTC CASRPGLNNEQFF
TRBJ2-3 TRBV9 - - TGTGCCAGCAGCGTGGGAGAGGGTGGACGCACAGATACGCAGTATTTT CASSVGEGGRTDTQYF
TRBJ2-1 TRBV4-3 - TRBD1 TGCGCCAGCAGCCATGGACAGGGGGCGCACGGTAATGAGCAGTTCTTC CASSHGQGAHGNEQFF
TRBJ2-2 TRBV30 - - TGTGCCTGGAAGAAGCCTCCTAGCGTCCCGGAGCTGTTTTTT CAWKKPPSVPELFF
TRBJ2-7 TRBV7-9 many - TGTGCCAGCAGCTTAGATCAGGGAACCTACGAGCAGTACTTC CASSLDQGTYEQYF
TRBJ2-5 TRBV4-3 - - TGCGCCAGCACCCTATTTCAAGGGGCCCAGTACTTC CASTLFQGAQYF
TRBJ2-1 TRBV11-2 - - TGTGCCAGCAGCCCCTACCCAGGAGGGACGGTGGGCAATGAGCAGTTCTTC CASSPYPGGTVGNEQFF
TRBJ1-6 TRBV6-6 many TRBD1 TGTGCCAGCAGTTACGGACAGGGTAACTCACCCCTCCACTTT CASSYGQGNSPLHF
TRBJ2-7 TRBV20-1 - TRBD1 TGCAGTGCTAGCCGGACAGGGAGCTACGAGCAGTACTTC CSASRTGSYEQYF